This entry concerns a single TCR beta chain. This CDR3 comprises 14 residues. Germline CDR1 LNHNV, CDR2 YYDKDF (reference sequence). Deletions cut 3 bases from V and 7 bases from J, with 12 bases between. The entry originates in a study of blood T cell repertoires in COVID-19. In the original processing: Amplifying reference gene primers gave estimates of nucleated cell counts. Measured with immunoSEQ multiplex PCR; TCRdb has only the in-frame clones, and not every one. That table gives V, J and clone size, and the DNA gave D and trimming. The sample contains hundreds of thousands of clones, approximately 90% of which appear only once.

Material: peripheral blood. This clonotype was sampled from a woman aged 25 to 39 with active or convalescent COVID-19. V usage is TRBV15 and J usage is TRBJ1-4; D perhaps matches TRBD1 (5 bases). CDR3 coding DNA: TGTGCCACCAGCAGCGGGACTGGGGGTGAAAAACTGTTTTTT. Amino acid sequence: CATSSGTGGEKLFF.